This TCR beta chain emerged from a study of identical twins (dated by TCRdb to 2016 to 2018). At the level of the whole study: To test whether fetal clonotypes persist, this study deep-sequenced TCR alpha and beta repertoires from monozygotic twins, from unrelated adults of various ages, and from cord blood. To rule out contamination, replicate twin experiments were performed at different times with different library preparation protocols.

This clonotype appeared a few times. Its antigen remains unidentified. There are no base qualities to consult, and no much larger clone falls within one base. The study at large found these results: The excess sharing between twins in beta out-of-frame sequences was weaker because fewer shared sequences reduced the signal-to-noise ratio. Compared with coincidental sharing between unrelated individuals, out-of-frame TCR alpha sequences shared between twins showed an excess of sequences with low generation probability. Because the same donors could not be followed over many years, the conclusions depended on cross-sectional statistical analysis. In monozygotic twins, out-of-frame TCR alpha sharing was systematically underestimated by recombination models, although the models agreed with sharing between unrelated individuals. Fewer insertions were carried by abundant cord blood beta clonotypes; a weaker similar trend was observed in young adult naive repertoires, while no such trend was observed in memory repertoires. Zero-insertion analyses could be partly confounded by invariant T cells such as MAIT and iNKT, although diverse VJ usage argued against such confounding for most clonotypes.

The CDR3 sequence holds 13 residues, the cysteine and valine included. Only the CDR3 region is kept as DNA, spanning 39 bases read in frame from base 1. The junction shows trimming of 6 bases on V and 6 bases on J, and the gene matches do not reach 8 bases of it. The germline V gene gives CDR1 as MDHEN and CDR2 as SYDVKM. Library creation used 5' RACE. Sequencing was carried out with an Illumina HiSeq 2000. A universal primer binding site was added through template switching, and the final cDNA carried a unique molecular identifier so that TCR cDNA molecules could be counted accurately. Specific primers in the conserved constant-segment region were used to synthesize first-strand cDNA for TCR alpha and beta chains. To control for contamination, each cDNA library was double barcoded with a SMART-Mk sample barcode plus Illumina barcodes. TruSeq adapter sequences, together with Illumina sample barcodes, were added in two successive PCR steps. Sequencing of the TCR alpha and beta cDNA libraries was done on the Illumina HiSeq platform using custom primers. The published analysis was carried out like this. Unique molecular identifiers were extracted from raw reads with MiGEC, and CDR3 positions were determined with MiXCR. Recombination models were inferred per individual with the repgenHMM and IGoR tools using an EM algorithm. The analysis of shared clonotypes was done with the tcR package in R, with sharing normalized by the product of cloneset sizes. Out-of-frame nonproductive sequences were analyzed to study raw recombination free of thymic and clonal selection effects. The public reads were run again by TCRdb, first through fastp at Q25 and then through MiXCR, and only productive beta chains were kept. CDR3 protein sequences are deduplicated, and each keeps its most common genes and DNA. The V and J calls here are based on TCRdb, not the publication. The sample includes roughly 350,000 distinct CDR3 sequences, with about 12% observed a single time. 6% to 9% of the sample belongs to the ten largest clones.

Only healthy Caucasian donors were included. Three pairs of female monozygotic twins, all aged roughly 18 to 29 years, were included in the twin cohort. CD4+ and CD8+ T cell populations were isolated with positive isolation kits from Invitrogen. The same data also contributed to another study, on yellow fever vaccine responses in identical twins. Per that second paper: The authors reported that the T cell response to vaccination in identical twins appeared partly convergent and partly personalized. Focusing on identical twins, the study followed the T cell clones that responded to the vaccine, and did so with precision.

The chain was built from TRBV28 and TRBJ2-7; 7 bases in the middle match TRBD2. The sample comprised CD8+ T cells sorted from blood. The sequence was obtained from a woman aged 18-29 years in good health. The nucleotide sequence reads as follows: TGTGCCAGCAGCCCCGGGGGGTTCGGCGAGCAGTACGTC. Protein translation: CASSPGGFGEQYV.